The 14 T cell receptor beta chains in this list originate from one sample, sequenced in a study of T cell responses to AZD1222 COVID-19 vaccine. The data were produced by immunoSEQ multiplex PCR, yet TCRdb's version contains in-frame clones alone and is incomplete. The top ten clones hold under 35% of a sample with around 25,000 clones, roughly 84% of them seen once. This specimen was peripheral blood, taken 28 days after the second AZD1222 dose. The receptors were sampled from an adult who received the AZD1222 COVID-19 vaccine.

This clone was seen a few times. The J gene is TRBJ1-2, the V gene TRBV4-2, with D perhaps TRBD1 (5 bases). V was pared by 0 bases and J by 0 bases, with 5 bases between. CDR3 length: 14 residues. Germline values: CDR1 LGHNA, CDR2 YNFKEQ. DNA for the CDR3: TGTGCCAGCAGCCAAGACAGGGCTAACTATGGCTACACCTTC. Translation gives CASSQDRANYGYTF.

This sequence joins TRBV6-2 or TRBV6-3 and TRBJ2-3; 7 nucleotides match TRBD2. V lost 2 bases, J lost 3 bases, and 11 bases stayed unmatched. Germline CDR1 MNHEY, CDR2 SVGEGT. CDR3 length: 17 amino acids. This chain's CDR3 is CASSYPRGRAGTDTQYF. The CDR3 DNA is TGTGCCAGCAGTTACCCCCGGGGGAGGGCCGGGACAGATACGCAGTATTTT.

The chain combines TRBV29-1 with TRBJ1-2, with D unclear. This CDR3 region has 11 residues. Trimming cost V 1 base and J 5 bases, with 5 bases left between them. Germline V CDR1 and CDR2: SQVTM, ANQGSEA. CDR3 nucleotide sequence: TGCAGCGTTGAAGGAGGGTATGGCTACACCTTC. Translating gives CSVEGGYGYTF.

By proportion, this clone is medium-sized (0.01 to 0.1%). V gene TRBV14 combines with J gene TRBJ2-7; maybe TRBD1 (5 bases). Trimming took off 4 bases at V and 0 bases at J, with 16 bases between the two ends. The CDR3 runs 16 residues. Germline V CDR1 and CDR2: SGHDN, FVKESK. The CDR3 region has the DNA TGTGCCAGCAGCCCTCTCGAACAGGTCCACTCCTACGAGCAGTACTTC. Residues: CASSPLEQVHSYEQYF.

The V gene is TRBV7-8, the J gene TRBJ2-3, with D possibly TRBD2 on 6 matching bases. The V gene's germline CDR1 is SGHVS and CDR2 FQNEAQ. The CDR3 runs to 15 residues. Trimming left V 2 bases short and J 3 bases short, with 12 bases between. CDR3 nucleotide sequence: TGTGCCAGCAGCTTATTTACTAGCTCGACAGATACGCAGTATTTT. Encoded protein: CASSLFTSSTDTQYF.

The chain combines TRBV3-1 (or the pseudogene TRBV3-2) with TRBJ1-3, with no clear D. Trimming took 4 bases from V and 9 from J, leaving 13 bases between them. The length of the CDR3 is 13 residues. Germline V gene data show CDR1 as LGHDT and CDR2 as YNNKEL (reference sequence). CDR3 DNA: TGTGCCAGCAGCCCTCCCCGAATGGGCACCATATATTTT. This sequence encodes CASSPPRMGTIYF.

This rearrangement joins TRBV30 to TRBJ2-1; no clear D. The germline V gene has CDR1 GTSNPN and CDR2 SVGIG (reference sequence). The CDR3 spans 16 residues. V lost 4 bases to trimming and J lost 0 bases, with 16 bases between them. DNA for the CDR3: TGTGCCTGGATACCGGACCGCGCTACCTCCTACAATGAGCAGTTCTTC. This gives the protein CAWIPDRATSYNEQFF.

The chain joins TRBV7-9 to TRBJ1-3; D uncertain. This CDR3 is 14 amino acids long. Germline values: CDR1 SEHNR, CDR2 FQNEAQ (reference sequence). The germline V and J ends were trimmed by 1 base and 0 bases, with 4 bases remaining between them. CDR3 amino acids: CASSLGHSGNTIYF. The CDR3 DNA sequence: TGTGCCAGCAGCTTAGGACACTCTGGAAACACCATATATTTT.

With regard to this clone: The same CDR3 is also encoded by other DNA sequences in this sample. The chain uses TRBV11-2 and TRBJ2-1; D is uncertain. V was trimmed by 5 bases and J by 7 bases, leaving 6 bases between them. Germline V gene lookup returns CDR1 SGHAT and CDR2 FQNNGV. The length of the CDR3 is 11 residues. The CDR3 coding sequence is TGTGCCAGCAGCCTGGGAAATGAGCAGTTCTTC. Amino acids: CASSLGNEQFF.

The chain couples TRBV5-4 to TRBJ2-7; no clear D. CDR3 length: 11 amino acids. V dropped 3 bases and J dropped 6 bases, with 7 bases sitting between them. CDR1 is SGHNT and CDR2 is YYREEE in the germline V gene (reference sequence). CDR3 DNA sequence: TGTGCCAGCAGCTCTCAGACCGAGCAGTACTTC. The encoded protein is CASSSQTEQYF.

V gene TRBV19 combines with J gene TRBJ2-2; D might be TRBD2 (5 bases). The V gene's germline CDR1 is LNHDA and CDR2 SQIVND (reference sequence). V gave up 1 base and J gave up 5 bases, with 17 bases separating them. The CDR3 contains 17 residues. As DNA, the CDR3 is TGTGCCAGTAGTATAGCGGTCGGGAAAGGCGGGACCGGGGAGCTGTTTTTT. Translation: CASSIAVGKGGTGELFF.

This chain joins TRBV7-2 and TRBJ2-5; TRBD2 aligns across 7 bases. Germline values: CDR1 SGHTA, CDR2 FQGNSA. V dropped 2 bases and J dropped 5; count of bases not matched to a gene: 17. The CDR3 extends over 18 amino acids. Written as DNA, the CDR3 is TGTGCCAGCAGCTTAAAATCTCGCGGGAGTTTAAAGGAGGAGACCCAGTACTTC. It yields the protein CASSLKSRGSLKEETQYF.

The DNA of the CDR3 is TGTGCCAGCAGTCAGAATAGCAATGAGCAGTTCTTC. Encoded protein: CASSQNSNEQFF. The chain employs TRBV28 and TRBJ2-1; D is unclear. This CDR3 has 12 residues. Germline CDR1 and CDR2: MDHEN and SYDVKM. The V end was cut by 5 bases, the J end by 6 bases, with 8 bases between.

The chain has TRBV7-6 and TRBJ2-3; D ambiguous. This CDR3 spans 14 amino acids. Trimming stripped 5 bases from V and 3 bases from J, with 12 bases between. Germline CDR1 and CDR2: SGHVS and FNYEAQ. The CDR3 region is CASSPARQTDTQYF. The CDR3 region has the DNA TGTGCCAGCAGCCCCGCGCGGCAGACAGATACGCAGTATTTT.